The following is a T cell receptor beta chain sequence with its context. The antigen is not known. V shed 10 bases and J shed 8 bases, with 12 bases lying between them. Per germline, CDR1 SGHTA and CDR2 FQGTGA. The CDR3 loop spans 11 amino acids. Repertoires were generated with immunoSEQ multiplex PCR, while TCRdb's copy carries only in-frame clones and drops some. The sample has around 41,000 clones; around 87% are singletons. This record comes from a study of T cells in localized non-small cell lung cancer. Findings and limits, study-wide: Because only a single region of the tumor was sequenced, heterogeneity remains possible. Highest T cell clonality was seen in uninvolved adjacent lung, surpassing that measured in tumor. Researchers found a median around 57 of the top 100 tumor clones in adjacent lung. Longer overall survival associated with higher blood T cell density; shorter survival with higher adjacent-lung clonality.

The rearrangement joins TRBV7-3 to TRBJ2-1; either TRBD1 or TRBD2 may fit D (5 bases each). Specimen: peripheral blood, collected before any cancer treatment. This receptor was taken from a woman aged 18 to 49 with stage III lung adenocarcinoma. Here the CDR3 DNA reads TGTGCCACACGCCGGGGACATGAGCAGTTCTTC. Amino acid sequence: CATRRGHEQFF.